The 14 T cell receptor beta chains below all came from one sample that was sequenced in a study of cytomegalovirus exposure and HLA in healthy donors. PCR amplification relied on 60 Vbeta primers (plus 13 Jbeta primers). The assay was immunoSEQ multiplex PCR, and TCRdb's table has in-frame clones only and misses some. The table shows 130,000 or so clones, with approximately 8.8% occurring only once. The sequenced material came from PBMCs. The receptor source for this set is a man aged 40-50 years in good health and CMV-seronegative.

The V and J genes are TRBV12-5 and TRBJ1-2; TRBD1 aligns across 8 bases. Germline V gene lookup returns CDR1 LGHNT and CDR2 FRNRAP. V was pared by 6 bases and J by 3 bases, with 6 bases of the junction left unmatched. This CDR3 is built from 14 residues. The CDR3 sequence is CASGPTGGYYGYTF. The DNA of the CDR3 is TGTGCTAGTGGCCCCACAGGGGGTTACTATGGCTACACCTTC.

The rearrangement links TRBV15 to TRBJ1-3; the D gene is possibly TRBD1 (5 bases). The CDR3 loop spans 13 amino acids. CDR1 and CDR2 from the germline V gene are LNHNV and YYDKDF (reference sequence). With 1 base removed from V and 8 bases from J, the gap between germline ends came to 9 bases. The CDR3 coding sequence is TGTGCCACCAGCAGAGTCAGGGTAGACACCATATATTTT. Translated: CATSRVRVDTIYF.

This clone was seen only a few times. The V and J genes are TRBV7-8 and TRBJ1-3; weak D call: TRBD1 (5 bases). V was trimmed by 3 bases and J by 9 bases, leaving 15 bases between them. The CDR3 runs to 14 residues. Germline V gene sequence: CDR1 SGHVS, CDR2 FQNEAQ. This chain's CDR3 is CASSLDMPSGTIYF. The CDR3, as DNA: TGTGCCAGCAGCTTGGACATGCCAAGTGGCACCATATATTTT.

This clone was found a few times. The V and J genes are TRBV6-5 and TRBJ2-2; D is undetermined. The CDR3 is made up of 14 amino acids. Deletions cut 1 base from V and 6 bases from J, with 9 bases between. Germline V gives CDR1 MNHEY, CDR2 SVGAGI. The CDR3 sequence: CASSYFGSPGELFF. CDR3 nucleotides: TGTGCCAGCAGTTACTTCGGGTCTCCCGGGGAGCTGTTTTTT.

This clone showed up just a few times. The chain uses TRBV11-2 and TRBJ2-3; possibly TRBD2 for D (6 bases). The V end was cut by 3 bases, the J end by 7 bases, with 8 bases between. The CDR3 consists of 12 residues. In germline, CDR1 is SGHAT, CDR2 FQNNGV. CDR3 sequence reads: CASSFWTNTQYF. CDR3 DNA sequence: TGTGCCAGCAGCTTTTGGACTAATACGCAGTATTTT.

There are a few counts of this clone. The chain joins TRBV5-1 to TRBJ1-3; D unclear. V was pared by 0 bases and J by 0 bases, with 7 bases between. The CDR3 is 15 residues long. Germline assignment: CDR1 SGHRS and CDR2 YFSETQ. CDR3 sequence (DNA): TGCGCCAGCAGCTTGGAACATTTCTCTGGAAACACCATATATTTT. Translation gives CASSLEHFSGNTIYF.

J is TRBJ2-2 and V is TRBV7-9; no clear D. With 4 bases removed from V and 5 bases from J, the gap between germline ends came to 2 bases. Germline values: CDR1 SEHNR, CDR2 FQNEAQ (reference sequence). The CDR3 is 11 amino acids. The CDR3 reads CASSSTGELFF. Written as DNA, the CDR3 is TGTGCCAGCAGCTCGACCGGGGAGCTGTTTTTT.

There are a few counts of this clone. The chain employs TRBV29-1 and TRBJ1-2; D remains ambiguous. This CDR3 comprises 11 residues. The germline V gene has CDR1 SQVTM and CDR2 ANQGSEA. V dropped 1 base and J dropped 4 bases, with 4 bases sitting between them. This CDR3 is CSVEGPYGYTF. As DNA, the CDR3 is TGCAGCGTTGAAGGGCCCTATGGCTACACCTTC.

This clone showed up just a few times. This specimen includes other DNA sequences encoding the same CDR3. The CDR3 is CASSYGRLNTEAFF. Here the CDR3 DNA reads TGTGCCAGCAGTTACGGCAGGTTGAACACTGAAGCTTTCTTT. The chain combines TRBV6-5 with TRBJ1-1; no firm D call. The CDR3 contains 14 residues. V was shortened by 2 bases and J by 0 bases, with 7 bases between the two germline ends. The germline CDR1 and CDR2 sequences are MNHEY and SVGAGI.

The V call is TRBV10-3, the J call TRBJ1-1, with 7 bases matching TRBD1. Losses at the gene ends were 10 bases for V and 5 bases for J; bases not matched to a gene: 13. This CDR3 region has 14 residues. CDR1 ENHRY and CDR2 SYGVKD come from the germline V gene. The CDR3 region is CASRPGDRVTEAFF. Here the CDR3 DNA reads TGTGCCAGCAGACCCGGAGACAGGGTTACTGAAGCTTTCTTT.

This chain connects TRBV4-1 to TRBJ1-2; tentatively, D is TRBD1 (5 bases). This CDR3 contains 15 residues. Germline values: CDR1 MGHRA, CDR2 YSYEKL. With 3 bases removed from V and 4 bases from J, the gap between germline ends came to 15 bases. DNA for the CDR3: TGCGCCAGCAGCCACGGGACTTCACCTTCCTATGGCTACACCTTC. Residues: CASSHGTSPSYGYTF.

Here the CDR3 reads CASSEAGGKPQYF. The CDR3, as DNA: TGTGCCAGCAGTGAGGCGGGGGGGAAGCCCCAGTACTTC. The chain employs TRBV6-4 and TRBJ2-5, with TRBD2 matching over 9 bases. CDR1 MRHNA and CDR2 SNTAGT come from the germline V gene. This CDR3 spans 13 amino acids. The trim removed 3 bases at V and 9 bases at J, leaving 5 bases unmatched.

The V gene is TRBV5-1, the J gene TRBJ2-1, with D maybe TRBD2 (5 bases). The CDR3 runs to 15 residues. The V end lost 4 bases, the J end lost 0 bases, and 11 bases lay between the germline ends. CDR1 and CDR2 from the germline V gene are SGHRS and YFSETQ. CDR3 residues: CASSTGRDSYNEQFF. The CDR3, as DNA: TGCGCCAGCAGCACCGGACGGGACTCCTACAATGAGCAGTTCTTC.

This clone was seen only a few times. The CDR3 loop is CASSSRLATNEKLFF. In nucleotides, the CDR3 is TGTGCCAGCAGTTCTCGACTTGCAACTAATGAAAAACTGTTTTTT. This sequence joins TRBV27 and TRBJ1-4, with D unresolved. The length of the CDR3 is 15 residues. V lost 4 bases and J lost 0, with 9 bases in between. Germline V gene data show CDR1 as MNHEY and CDR2 as SMNVEV (reference sequence).